Listed below are T cell receptor beta chains from one sample, sequenced in a study of blood T cells in healthy people across ages. TCRdb reprocessed the 5' RACE reads with MiXCR, giving one entry per CDR3 protein. The table has around 800,000 distinct CDR3 sequences, under 30% seen once. These sequences were also reported in another study, on T cells of mothers and their children.

The sequenced material came from blood. The receptors originated from a boy younger than 18 in good health. Both conserved end residues are part of each CDR3. The order of the fields is V gene, J gene, clone size, CDR3 length, D gene, CDR3 DNA, CDR3 protein. A D gene is named only where the DNA matches it firmly. The listing skips clone size in some rows; elsewhere it reads once, few, many or a size class.

V: TRBV3-1; J: TRBJ2-5; size: .; length: 17; D: TRBD2; DNA: TGTGCCAGCAGTTTTATCAGGTCAGCGGGGGGTAAAGAGACCCAGTACTTC; CDR3: CASSFIRSAGGKETQYF
V: TRBV12-3/TRBV12-4; J: TRBJ2-5; size: few; length: 15; D: .; DNA: TGTGCCAGCAGTCCAAGAGGACAGATCCAAGAGACCCAGTACTTC; CDR3: CASSPRGQIQETQYF
V: TRBV21-1; J: TRBJ2-7; size: .; length: 17; D: .; DNA: TGTGCCAACAGCAAAGCGCGAGACAGGTCCCTATCCTACGAGCAGTACTTC; CDR3: CANSKARDRSLSYEQYF
V: TRBV9; J: TRBJ2-7; size: .; length: 12; D: .; DNA: TGTGCCAGCAGCCTCCCAGAGCCCGAGCAGTACTTC; CDR3: CASSLPEPEQYF
V: TRBV15; J: TRBJ1-2; size: .; length: 17; D: .; DNA: TGTGCCACCAGCAGAGACCTAAATGGGGGGGCGAACTATGGCTACACCTTC; CDR3: CATSRDLNGGANYGYTF
V: TRBV7-9; J: TRBJ1-4; size: .; length: 15; D: .; DNA: TGTGCCAGCAGCAAGACGGCAGCAACTAATGAAAAACTGTTTTTT; CDR3: CASSKTAATNEKLFF
V: TRBV20-1; J: TRBJ2-1; size: few; length: 14; D: .; DNA: TGCAGTGCTTCAGGGCGGGGGCCTACAAATGAGCAGTTCTTC; CDR3: CSASGRGPTNEQFF
V: TRBV9; J: TRBJ2-1; size: few; length: 17; D: .; DNA: TGTGCCAGCAGCGATGGGGAGGACGGGGGCTCCTACAATGAGCAGTTCTTC; CDR3: CASSDGEDGGSYNEQFF
V: TRBV12-3/TRBV12-4; J: TRBJ1-2; size: few; length: 13; D: .; DNA: TGTGCCAGCAGAGACAGCGTGCTCTATGGCTACACCTTC; CDR3: CASRDSVLYGYTF
V: TRBV3-1; J: TRBJ2-1; size: .; length: 13; D: .; DNA: TGTGCCAGCAGCCGCGGGACCTTACAAGAGCAGTTCTTC; CDR3: CASSRGTLQEQFF
V: TRBV24-1; J: TRBJ2-5; size: .; length: 15; D: .; DNA: TGTGCCACCAGTGGTAGCGGCATTAAAGAAGAGACCCAGTACTTC; CDR3: CATSGSGIKEETQYF
V: TRBV20-1; J: TRBJ2-7; size: many; length: 18; D: TRBD2; DNA: TGCAGTGCTACCTCGGGGCTAGCGGGGTTGCGAATCTCCTACGAGCAGTACTTC; CDR3: CSATSGLAGLRISYEQYF
V: TRBV20-1; J: TRBJ1-1; size: few; length: 11; D: .; DNA: TGCAGTGCTAGAGTCCAAGCCTTAGCTTTCTTT; CDR3: CSARVQALAFF
V: TRBV7-9; J: TRBJ2-3; size: few; length: 12; D: .; DNA: TGTGCCAGCAGCTTAGGGGGGACTACGCAGTATTTT; CDR3: CASSLGGTTQYF
V: TRBV20-1; J: TRBJ1-3; size: .; length: 19; D: .; DNA: TGCAGTGCTGTTCTTGTGGGGGTCTCATCTTTCTTCTCTGGAAACACCATATATTTT; CDR3: CSAVLVGVSSFFSGNTIYF
V: TRBV25-1; J: TRBJ2-5; size: .; length: 14; D: TRBD1; DNA: TGTGCCAGCCAATCAGGGGGCCCCCAAGAGACCCAGTACTTC; CDR3: CASQSGGPQETQYF
V: TRBV9; J: TRBJ1-2; size: .; length: 15; D: TRBD1; DNA: TGTGCCAGCAGCGTTGCAGGACAGGGGTCATATGGCTACACCTTC; CDR3: CASSVAGQGSYGYTF
V: TRBV4-1; J: TRBJ1-4; size: .; length: 13; D: .; DNA: TGCGCCAGCAGCCTGTTTCGAAGTGAAAAACTGTTTTTT; CDR3: CASSLFRSEKLFF
V: TRBV5-1; J: TRBJ2-5; size: .; length: 17; D: TRBD1; DNA: TGCGCCAGTTCGACAGGGGGCGTAGGGGTGGTCCAAGAGACCCAGTACTTC; CDR3: CASSTGGVGVVQETQYF
V: TRBV6-5; J: TRBJ1-3; size: few; length: 14; D: .; DNA: TGTGCCAGTGGGGGGCTCCACTCTGGAAACACCATATATTTT; CDR3: CASGGLHSGNTIYF
V: TRBV20-1; J: TRBJ2-5; size: .; length: 14; D: .; DNA: TGCAGTGCTAGAGTCGGGGGAGCCCGGGAGACCCAGTACTTC; CDR3: CSARVGGARETQYF
V: TRBV21-1; J: TRBJ1-2; size: .; length: 17; D: .; DNA: TGTGCCAGCTGGGAGGGTACAGGGGGCACCGAGCCCTATGGCTACACCTTC; CDR3: CASWEGTGGTEPYGYTF
V: TRBV25-1; J: TRBJ2-7; size: few; length: 13; D: .; DNA: TGTGCCAGCACCACGGACTACTCCTACGAGCAGTACTTC; CDR3: CASTTDYSYEQYF
V: TRBV12-3/TRBV12-4; J: TRBJ2-3; size: .; length: 13; D: .; DNA: TGTGCCAGCAGTTTAGGCAGAGCAGATACGGAATATTTT; CDR3: CASSLGRADTEYF
V: TRBV7-9; J: TRBJ1-4; size: few; length: 14; D: TRBD1; DNA: TGTGCCAGCTCCCGACCAGGGGGAGGGGAAAAACTGTTTTTT; CDR3: CASSRPGGGEKLFF
V: TRBV12-3/TRBV12-4; J: TRBJ1-3; size: many; length: 13; D: .; DNA: TGTGCCAGCAGCCCTGACAGGAGGGACACCATATATTTT; CDR3: CASSPDRRDTIYF
V: TRBV12-3/TRBV12-4; J: TRBJ2-1; size: many; length: 14; D: .; DNA: TGTGCCAGCACCCCGGTCGAAAGGGGCAATGAGCAGTTCTTC; CDR3: CASTPVERGNEQFF
V: TRBV4-1; J: TRBJ1-1; size: .; length: 15; D: TRBD1; DNA: TGCGCCAGCAGCCCTTCGCAGGGGGCGAGGACTGAAGCTTTCTTT; CDR3: CASSPSQGARTEAFF
V: TRBV2; J: TRBJ2-3; size: .; length: 14; D: .; DNA: TGTGCCAGCAGTGATAGCCTTGGAGCAGATACGCAGTATTTT; CDR3: CASSDSLGADTQYF
V: TRBV24-1; J: TRBJ2-1; size: few; length: 12; D: .; DNA: TGTGCCACCAGTGTCGACCGCACTGAGCAGTTCTTC; CDR3: CATSVDRTEQFF
V: TRBV11-2; J: TRBJ2-7; size: .; length: 19; D: TRBD1; DNA: TGTGCCAGCAGCTTAATCCCCACCCATAAGACAGGGGTTTCCTACGAGCAGTACTTC; CDR3: CASSLIPTHKTGVSYEQYF
V: TRBV5-1; J: TRBJ2-7; size: few; length: 15; D: .; DNA: TGCGCCAGCAGCTCCCGGGACACTGCTTCCTACGAGCAGTACTTC; CDR3: CASSSRDTASYEQYF
V: TRBV5-1; J: TRBJ2-1; size: few; length: 12; D: .; DNA: TGCGCCAGCAGCTTGGACGTAATTGAGCAGTTCTTC; CDR3: CASSLDVIEQFF
V: TRBV5-1; J: TRBJ1-2; size: .; length: 14; D: .; DNA: TGCGCCAGCAGCTTGGCCCAGGGTCAGGATGGCTACACCTTC; CDR3: CASSLAQGQDGYTF
V: TRBV6-5; J: TRBJ2-1; size: few; length: 15; D: TRBD2; DNA: TGTGCCAGCAGTTACTCAGCGGGGCCATACAATGAGCAGTTCTTC; CDR3: CASSYSAGPYNEQFF
V: TRBV6-4; J: TRBJ2-1; size: many; length: 15; D: TRBD2; DNA: TGTGCCAGCAGTTCTAGCGGGGGCGCGGGCAATGAGCAGTTCTTC; CDR3: CASSSSGGAGNEQFF